The T cell receptor beta chain under discussion was sequenced for a study of blood T cell repertoires in COVID-19. Overall study: Italy, Spain and the United States were the sources of the convalescent and acute COVID-19 samples. Sources were T cells, B-cell-depleted T cells, or PBMCs; the material itself was cDNA or gDNA.

In the original workflow: By means of reference gene primer amplification, nucleated cell counts were estimated. Repertoires were generated with immunoSEQ multiplex PCR, while TCRdb's copy carries only in-frame clones and drops some. The D gene and trimming were derived from the DNA, and the V and J assignments and clone size from that table. The sample holds more than 200,000 clones; around 80% are singletons and the top ten take around 8.9%. The CDR3 has 17 residues. Germline V CDR1 and CDR2: SGHNT, YENEEA. V was pared by 4 bases and J by 12 bases, with 21 bases of the junction left unmatched. The TCR comes from a middle-aged man with active or convalescent COVID-19. Sequenced material: peripheral blood. The rearrangement joins TRBV11-3 to TRBJ2-1; 7 bases fit TRBD2. The CDR3 spells CASSSNIGTISRRGQFF. The CDR3 DNA reads as TGTGCCAGCAGCTCAAATATAGGGACTATCTCTCGGAGAGGGCAGTTCTTC.